This paragraph covers one T cell receptor (beta chain) sequence. Its target antigen remains unknown. Base qualities were left out, and no much larger clone turns up one base away. The time point label, read with the paper, signifies: week 11, during vaccination. Each vaccine dose was 300 ug of a 20-mer mutant IDH1 peptide in Montanide, given subcutaneously with topical imiquimod. Donors had newly diagnosed WHO grade 3 or 4 IDH1-mutant astrocytomas with loss of nuclear ATRX. The samples were drawn from NOA16, a multicentre, single-arm, open-label phase I trial in Germany that tested a mutant IDH1 peptide vaccine in humans for the first time. Genomic DNA for TCRB sequencing was extracted from EDTA blood using the DNeasy Blood and Tissue Kit. This entry is derived from a study of a mutant IDH1 vaccine in newly diagnosed glioma (TCRdb year 2021). Regarding the study in general: Patients were given eight vaccinations, in weeks 1, 3, 5, 7, 11, 15, 19 and 23, which matched visits V03 through V10. For exploratory analyses, some 24 treated patients had longitudinal TCRB deep sequencing done wherever samples were available. Prior to enrollment, patients had been given standard therapy consisting of radiotherapy alone, temozolomide alone, or radiochemotherapy with temozolomide, with the combination given to most patients. Peripheral blood was drawn at six visits: V03 (baseline), V05, V07, V10, V12 and V13. Of the roughly 34 treated patients, approximately 62% were male and about 40% were female, and a mean age of roughly 41 years was recorded. Vaccination started 4-6 weeks after radiotherapy alone, or was given together with temozolomide cycles in the groups whose treatment included chemotherapy. What the authors observed across the whole study: The authors noted that analyses of patient blood samples could not be reproduced because of sample limitations. Vaccine-induced immune responses across multiple MHC alleles were detected in 93.3% of patients. Availability determined which PBMC samples were chosen for TCRB deep sequencing. Changes in the top peripheral T cell clonotypes picked up by TCRB sequencing did not appear to be linked to pseudoprogression.

The V end gives up 3 bases and the J end 6 bases, leaving 7 bases in the junction not matched to a gene. Reading the germline V gene gives CDR1 MNHNS and CDR2 SASEGT. The CDR3 spans 16 residues, from the cysteine through the phenylalanine. Left in the record is the CDR3 DNA by itself, 48 bases read in frame from the first base. Library creation used the immunoSEQ multiplex PCR assay. Rearranged TCR beta chain sequences were amplified with the hsTCRB Kit following the manufacturer's protocol. Sequencing of TCRB libraries was carried out on an Illumina MiSeq. The source study handled its data this way. The kit vendor's proprietary platform handled demultiplexing, trimming and gene mapping. TCRdb took over this immuneACCESS table, retaining in-frame rearrangements with V and J assigned. Such tables are incomplete; in checked studies, under half of the missing clones stem from an unresolved V gene, and the remainder is unexplained. Clonal size and the V and J genes are those of that table, whereas D and trimming came from the DNA. For this sample there are 20,000 to 25,000 clones; 70% appear just once. The ten largest clones capture roughly 11% of the sample.

The TCR was taken from a man aged 18 to 29 with glioma. Some clones in this sample may be carry-over from other donors' samples. The sequenced sample was peripheral blood mononuclear cells (PBMCs), obtained from a glioma patient whose treatment included an IDH1 peptide vaccine. The sequence joins TRBV6-1 to TRBJ2-1; 11 central nucleotides agree with TRBD2. CDR3 reads: CASSETTSGSFNEQFF. The DNA sequence is given as TGTGCCAGCAGTGAGACAACTAGCGGGAGTTTCAATGAGCAGTTCTTC.